This paragraph reports one T cell receptor (beta chain). Antigen unknown. A v3.0 immunoSEQ assay was performed at survey level. The table came from immunoSEQ multiplex PCR; TCRdb's copy has only in-frame clones and leaves some out. The sample holds just over 15,000 clones, about four fifths seen once. This record belongs to a study of long-term antiretroviral therapy in people with HIV. Notes on the study in general: Across all time points, the repertoire was dominated by clones that expanded before ART. Spans of CDR3 length were tighter for HIV repertoires than for controls.

Donors needed at least one pre-ART PBMC sample plus at least two post-ART samples. Treatment of all HIV participants took place in the United States. CDR3 length: 18 residues. After removal of 3 bases from V and 3 bases from J, the junction contained 11 bases not matched to a gene. Per germline, CDR1 SGHNT and CDR2 YENEEA. The specimen was unsorted PBMCs, collected just before starting antiretroviral therapy. The clonotype was recovered from a man in his forties or fifties with HIV. V usage is TRBV11-3 and J usage is TRBJ2-4; 10 bases line up with TRBD1. CDR3 nucleotide sequence: TGTGCCAGCAGCTTCTACCGGGACAGGGGATTGGGCAAAAACATTCAGTACTTC. Its protein is CASSFYRDRGLGKNIQYF. Full variable domain (outside the CDR3, taken from reference TRBV11-3 and TRBJ2-4): EAGVVQSPRYKIIEKKQPVAFWCNPISGHNTLYWYLQNLGQGPELLIRYENEEAVDDSQLPKDRFSAERLKGVDSTLKIQPAELGDSAVYLCASSFYRDRGLGKNIQYFGAGTRLSVL.